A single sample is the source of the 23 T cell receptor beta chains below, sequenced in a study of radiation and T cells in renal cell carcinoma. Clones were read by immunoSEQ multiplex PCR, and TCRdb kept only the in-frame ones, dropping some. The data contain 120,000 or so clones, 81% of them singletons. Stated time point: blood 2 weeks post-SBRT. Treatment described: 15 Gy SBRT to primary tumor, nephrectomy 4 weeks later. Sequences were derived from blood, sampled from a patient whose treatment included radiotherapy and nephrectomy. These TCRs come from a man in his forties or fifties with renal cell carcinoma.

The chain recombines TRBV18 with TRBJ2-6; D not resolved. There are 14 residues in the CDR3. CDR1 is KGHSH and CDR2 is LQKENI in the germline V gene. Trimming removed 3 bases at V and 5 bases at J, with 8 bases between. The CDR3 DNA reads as TGTGCCAGCTCACCTAACCGTCGGGCCAACGTCCTGACTTTC. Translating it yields CASSPNRRANVLTF.

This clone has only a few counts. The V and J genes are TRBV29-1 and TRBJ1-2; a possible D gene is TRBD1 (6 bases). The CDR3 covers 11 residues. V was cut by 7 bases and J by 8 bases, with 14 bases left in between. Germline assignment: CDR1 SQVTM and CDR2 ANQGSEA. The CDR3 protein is CSAGAGGGYTF. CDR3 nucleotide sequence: TGCAGCGCCGGGGCGGGGGGCGGCTACACCTTC.

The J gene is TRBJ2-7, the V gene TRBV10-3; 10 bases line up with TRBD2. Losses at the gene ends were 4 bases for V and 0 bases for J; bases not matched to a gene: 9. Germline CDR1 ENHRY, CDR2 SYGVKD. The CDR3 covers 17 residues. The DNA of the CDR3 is TGTGCCATCAGTGGCACGAGTCTAGCGGGGGCCTCCTACGAGCAGTACTTC. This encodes CAISGTSLAGASYEQYF.

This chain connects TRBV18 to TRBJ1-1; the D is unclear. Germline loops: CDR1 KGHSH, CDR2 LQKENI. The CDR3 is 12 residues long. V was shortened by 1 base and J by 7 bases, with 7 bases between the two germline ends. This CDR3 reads CASSPQGVEAFF. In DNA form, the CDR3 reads TGTGCCAGCTCACCACAGGGAGTTGAAGCTTTCTTT.

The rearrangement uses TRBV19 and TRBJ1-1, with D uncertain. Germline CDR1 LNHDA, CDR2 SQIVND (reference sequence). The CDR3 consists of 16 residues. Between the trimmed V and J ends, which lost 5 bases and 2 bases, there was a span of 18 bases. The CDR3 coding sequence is TGTGCCAGTAGTTTTGACGGCACAGCATTTAACACTGAAGCTTTCTTT. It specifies CASSFDGTAFNTEAFF.

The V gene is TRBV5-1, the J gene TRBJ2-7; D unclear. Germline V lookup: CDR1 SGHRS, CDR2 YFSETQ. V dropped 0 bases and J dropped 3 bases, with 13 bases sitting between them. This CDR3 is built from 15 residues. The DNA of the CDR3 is TGCGCCAGCAGCTTGGCCGAGAGTTATCGCTACGAGCAGTACTTC. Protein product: CASSLAESYRYEQYF.

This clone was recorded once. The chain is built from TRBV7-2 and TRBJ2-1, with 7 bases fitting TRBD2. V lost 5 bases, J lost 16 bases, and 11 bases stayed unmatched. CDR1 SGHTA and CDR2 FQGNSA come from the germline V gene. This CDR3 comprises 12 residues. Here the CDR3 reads CASSPPGGRVFF. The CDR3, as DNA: TGTGCCAGCAGCCCCCCGGGGGGTCGCGTTTTCTTC.

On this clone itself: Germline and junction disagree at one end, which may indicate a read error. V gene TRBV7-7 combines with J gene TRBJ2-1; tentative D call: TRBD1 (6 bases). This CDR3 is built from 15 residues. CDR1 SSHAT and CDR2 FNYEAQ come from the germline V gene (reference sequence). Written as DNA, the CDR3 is TGTGCTAGCAGCCCAGGGGAGAGCTCCTACAATGAGCAGTTCTTC. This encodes CASSPGESSYNEQFF. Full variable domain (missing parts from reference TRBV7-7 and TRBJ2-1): GAGVSQSPRYKVTKRGQDVTLRCDPISSHATLYWYQQALGQGPEFLTYFNYEAQPDKSGLPSDRFSAERPEGSISTLTIQRTEQRDSAMYRCASSPGESSYNEQFFGPGTRLTVL.

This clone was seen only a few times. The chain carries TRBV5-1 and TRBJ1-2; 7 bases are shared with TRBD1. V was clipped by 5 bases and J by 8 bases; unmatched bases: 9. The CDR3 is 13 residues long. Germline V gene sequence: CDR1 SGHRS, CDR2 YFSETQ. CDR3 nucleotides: TGCGCCAGCAGAGTAGACAGGGATCGCGGCTACACCTTC. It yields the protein CASRVDRDRGYTF.

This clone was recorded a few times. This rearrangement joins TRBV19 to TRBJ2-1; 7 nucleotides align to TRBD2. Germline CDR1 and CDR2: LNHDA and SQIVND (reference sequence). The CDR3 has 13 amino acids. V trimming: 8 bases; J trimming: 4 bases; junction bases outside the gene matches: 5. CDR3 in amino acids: CASRGRGYNEQFF. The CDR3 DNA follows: TGTGCCAGTCGAGGGCGGGGGTACAATGAGCAGTTCTTC.

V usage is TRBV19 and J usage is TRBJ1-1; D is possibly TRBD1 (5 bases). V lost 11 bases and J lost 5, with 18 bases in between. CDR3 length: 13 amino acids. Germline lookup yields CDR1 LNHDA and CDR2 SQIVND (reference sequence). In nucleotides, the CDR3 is TGTGCCTCCTCCCAGCAGGGAGGGACTGAAGCTTTCTTT. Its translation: CASSQQGGTEAFF.

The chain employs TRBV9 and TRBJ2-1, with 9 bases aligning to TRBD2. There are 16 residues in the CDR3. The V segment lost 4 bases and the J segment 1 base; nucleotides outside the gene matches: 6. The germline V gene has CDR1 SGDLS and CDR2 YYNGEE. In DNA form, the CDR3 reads TGTGCCAGCAGCCCCCGAAGCGGGAGGTCCTACAATGAGCAGTTCTTC. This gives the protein CASSPRSGRSYNEQFF.

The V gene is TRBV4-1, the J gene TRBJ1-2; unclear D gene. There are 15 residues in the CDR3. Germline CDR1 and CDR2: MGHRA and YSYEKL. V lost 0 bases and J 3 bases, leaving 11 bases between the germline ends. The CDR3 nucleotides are TGCGCCAGCAGCCAAGAGGAAACAGTGCACTATGGCTACACCTTC. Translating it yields CASSQEETVHYGYTF.

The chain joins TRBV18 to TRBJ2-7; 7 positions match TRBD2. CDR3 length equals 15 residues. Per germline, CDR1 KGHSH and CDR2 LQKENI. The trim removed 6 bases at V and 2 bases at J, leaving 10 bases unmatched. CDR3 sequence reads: CASSPGASGAYEQYF. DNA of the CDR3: TGTGCCAGCTCCCCCGGGGCTAGCGGTGCCTACGAGCAGTACTTC.

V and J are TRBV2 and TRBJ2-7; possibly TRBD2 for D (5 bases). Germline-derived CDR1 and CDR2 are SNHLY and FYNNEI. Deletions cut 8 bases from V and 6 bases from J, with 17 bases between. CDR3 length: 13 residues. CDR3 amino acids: CASRGSPRGEQYF. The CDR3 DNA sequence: TGTGCCAGCCGAGGGTCTCCTCGGGGCGAGCAGTACTTC. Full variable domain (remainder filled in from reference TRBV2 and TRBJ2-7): EPEVTQTPSHQVTQMGQEVILRCVPISNHLYFYWYRQILGQKVEFLVSFYNNEISEKSEIFDDQFSVERPDGSNFTLKIRSTKLEDSAMYFCASRGSPRGEQYFGPGTRLTVT.

For the CDR3, the DNA is TGTGCCAGCAACAGGGCTAACTATGGCTACACCTTC. This translates into CASNRANYGYTF. The chain carries TRBV2 and TRBJ1-2, with D possibly matching TRBD1 (6 bases). V lost 7 bases and J 0 bases, leaving 6 bases between the germline ends. The length of the CDR3 is 12 residues. CDR1 and CDR2 (germline): SNHLY, FYNNEI.

The CDR3 DNA sequence: TGTGCCAGCAGTGTCACACAGGGGGACACTGAAGCTTTCTTT. Translating it yields CASSVTQGDTEAFF. The gene calls are TRBV6-4 and TRBJ1-1; 8 bases fit TRBD1. The CDR3 runs to 14 residues. V gave up 4 bases and J gave up 3 bases; unmatched junction bases: 4. Germline CDR1 reads MRHNA; CDR2 reads SNTAGT.

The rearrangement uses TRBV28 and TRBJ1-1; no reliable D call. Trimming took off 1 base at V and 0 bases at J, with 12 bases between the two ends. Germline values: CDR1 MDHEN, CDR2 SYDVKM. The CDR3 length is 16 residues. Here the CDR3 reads CASSLSRVAMNTEAFF. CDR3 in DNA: TGTGCCAGCAGTTTATCCCGAGTTGCCATGAACACTGAAGCTTTCTTT.

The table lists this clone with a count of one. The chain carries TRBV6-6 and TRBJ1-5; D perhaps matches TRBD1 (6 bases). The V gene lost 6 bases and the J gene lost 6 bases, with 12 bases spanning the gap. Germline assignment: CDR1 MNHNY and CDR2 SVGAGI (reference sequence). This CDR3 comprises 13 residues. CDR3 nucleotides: TGTGCCAGCAGGTCACTACAGGGTCAGCCCCAGCATTTT. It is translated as CASRSLQGQPQHF.

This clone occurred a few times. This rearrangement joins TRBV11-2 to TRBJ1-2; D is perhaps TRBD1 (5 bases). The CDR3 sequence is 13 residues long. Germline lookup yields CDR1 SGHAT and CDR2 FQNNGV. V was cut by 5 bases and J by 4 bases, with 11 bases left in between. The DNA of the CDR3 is TGTGCCAGCAGCCAGGGTCCGACCTATGGCTACACCTTC. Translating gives CASSQGPTYGYTF.

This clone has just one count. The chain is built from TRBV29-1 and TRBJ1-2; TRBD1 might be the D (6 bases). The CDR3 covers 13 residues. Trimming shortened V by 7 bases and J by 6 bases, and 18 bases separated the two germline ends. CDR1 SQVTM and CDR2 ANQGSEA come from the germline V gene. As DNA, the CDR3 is TGCAGCGGAGCCAAAAGGGGGGTCCATGGCTACACCTTC. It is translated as CSGAKRGVHGYTF.

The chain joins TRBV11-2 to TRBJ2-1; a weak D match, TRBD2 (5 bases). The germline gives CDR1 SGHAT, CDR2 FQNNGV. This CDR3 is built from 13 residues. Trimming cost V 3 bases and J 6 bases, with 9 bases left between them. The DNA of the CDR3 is TGTGCCAGCAGCTTTCAGCGGCTCAATGAGCAGTTCTTC. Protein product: CASSFQRLNEQFF.

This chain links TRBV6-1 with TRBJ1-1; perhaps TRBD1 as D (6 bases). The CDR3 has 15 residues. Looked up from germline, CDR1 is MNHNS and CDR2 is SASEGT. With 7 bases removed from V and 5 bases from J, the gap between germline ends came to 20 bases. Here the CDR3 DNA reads TGTGCCAGCACCCCCACACCGGGGGCCCCGACTGAAGCTTTCTTT. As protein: CASTPTPGAPTEAFF.